Given below is one T cell receptor beta chain in context. There is no known antigen for this receptor. No much larger clone is present one base from it, and per-base qualities are unavailable. In total, over 600 healthy bone marrow donors made up the cohort. At the time of sampling, all cohort members were nominally healthy, though unrecorded immune exposures were likely present. The donor was CMV seronegative and belonged to the group of 352 seronegative cohort members. A peripheral blood sample was provided by each donor, and peripheral blood mononuclear cells were used for TCR beta sequencing. Genomic DNA extraction from the blood cell samples was performed with the Qiagen DNeasy Blood Extraction Kit. The sample belongs to a study of cytomegalovirus exposure and HLA in healthy donors listed by TCRdb under 2017. Background for the entire study: An earlier analysis of 587 of the donors reported approximately 300 Gb of sequence data and 95 million to 120 million unique TCR beta sequences obtained from roughly 180 million T cells. To predict cytomegalovirus infection status, the study brought together high-throughput TCR immunosequencing, statistical association of individual TCRs with disease status, and machine learning. Approximately 330 gigabases of sequencing data and 75 million to 85 million unique TCR sequences made up an early release that covered several hundred HLA-typed donors. The genetic ancestry cluster associated with self-reported Caucasian donors included 81% of the 300 to 450 genotyped donors. A later genetic analysis took genome-wide SNP genotypes for about 55% of the roughly 670 donors and used that subset as a discovery cohort. In addition to the first cohort of hundreds of subjects, a separate validation cohort of 120 different subjects was used. The study aimed to test whether signatures of past pathogen exposure could be identified by cataloging public T cell receptors. Every discovery cohort repertoire had been produced on one sequencing platform. To decide whether each TCR beta V gene segment behaved as functional or pseudogenic, an earlier analysis of some 540 of the donors relied on high-throughput TCR beta sequencing. A later analysis re-examined previously published TCR beta repertoires from 600 to 700 donors and added high-resolution HLA genotyping to investigate patterns of TCR occurrence. The T cell repertoires of under 750 subjects were profiled by immunosequencing and related to cytomegalovirus serostatus. Among roughly 370 genotyped donors of the cohort, an average of approximately 250,000 unique TCR beta nucleotide sequences were sequenced per donor, around a sixth of them non-productive. Donor age, sex, ethnicity and CMV serostatus were compiled alongside the repertoire data. A handful of DR-DQ haplotypes were treated as single units for association and clustering because of strong linkage in the cohort. Typing coverage differed by locus: A, B, C, DRB1 and DQB1 were typed in roughly 620-640 donors, DQA1 in approximately 520, DPA1 in 606, and DPB1 in roughly 450. HLA typing covered class I and class II loci at four-digit resolution. In the later analysis, no new phenotypic data were used to find candidate immune exposures; instead, reliance was placed on TCR beta sequences and their occurrence across donors. Points the paper makes about the study in general: It was suggested by the authors that the approach could potentially be generalized to other disease states and immunological phenotypes. Across donors, most TCR sequences were observed very rarely, whereas some public TCRs were present in many individuals. Because some donors lacked HLA typing at each locus, the association tests relied only on the typed subset. A few of the identified cytomegalovirus-associated TCR beta chains were confirmed in vitro to be specific for cytomegalovirus antigens. A further reported finding was that TCR beta sequences accurately predicted the HLA-A and HLA-B alleles for most subjects in the first cohort. The only immune exposure information available for the cohort was CMV serostatus. A later analysis associated 16,951 TCR beta sequences with specific HLA alleles at a false discovery rate of 0.05. In both the original and validation cohorts, the classifier was reported to diagnose cytomegalovirus status with high specificity and sensitivity. Compared with the 666-donor mean, donors in an Asian-associated ancestry cluster had fewer N-insertions in productive TCRs, according to a later genetic analysis. A later analysis found that TCR association rates varied across HLA loci, with DRB1 alleles showing the most associated TCRs and HLA-C alleles the fewest. Some IMGT-functional V segments, including TRBV6-2 and TRBV6-3, could not be distinguished by the 87-base-pair reads and were therefore excluded. In an earlier analysis of around 600 of the donors, most TCR beta V segments were observed in productive rearrangements about 87% or about 30% of the time, broadly matching IMGT annotations. According to a later analysis, most CMV-associated TCR beta chains appeared to be HLA-restricted, and the HLA associations seemed to be driven largely by CMV exposure. The study gave a list of under 200 TCR beta chains associated with cytomegalovirus. In a later analysis, HLA-associated TCR beta chains were found to be more clonally expanded and to have lower generation probabilities than equally common non-associated chains. This cohort had only TCR beta chains sequenced, and the lack of alpha or paired-chain data limited which features could be detected. Assigning TCR associations to individual alleles was difficult when HLA alleles, especially DR and DQ, strongly co-occurred. In a later analysis, several top co-occurrence clusters were reported to appear linked to parvovirus B19, influenza, CMV and Epstein-Barr virus. In a later genetic analysis, a missense DCLRE1C variant was associated with V-gene and J-gene trimming of TCR beta chains, and the association was replicated in an independent cohort. A cluster of highly shared sequence variants was judged likely to be a technical artifact of the sequencing pipeline. Correlated functional status among segregating V segments might be attributable to linkage disequilibrium, but an unknown experimental factor could not be ruled out. Because counts were too low, fewer than 20 rarely observed V segments, including chromosome 9 orphons, were excluded from the earlier analysis of around 590 of the donors. Presence/absence analyses assumed roughly uniform sequencing depth across donors, an assumption that may not hold.

Counted from cysteine to phenylalanine, this CDR3 has 14 amino acids. Kept here is only the CDR3 DNA, which spans 42 bases and is read in frame from base 1. Trimming removed 7 bases from V and 6 bases from J; the gene matches leave 6 bases unexplained. Based on the germline V gene, the CDR1 and CDR2 sequences are WSHSY and SAAADI. Library preparation employed the immunoSEQ multiplex PCR assay. A mixture of 60 forward primers for TCR Vbeta segments and 13 reverse primers for TCR Jbeta segments was used in the multiplex PCR. Amplification of the CDR3 region of rearranged TCR beta genes was performed with a multiplex PCR assay on genomic DNA. The Illumina HiSeq System was used to sequence the amplified TCR beta libraries as 87-base-pair reads. The authors processed their data as follows. A later analysis counted approximately 76 million unique TCR beta chains across the 690 or so repertoires, and some 11 million of these chains were shared by at least two donors. To remove PCR and sequencing errors, raw reads were error-corrected and collapsed into unique sequences using a nearest-neighbor algorithm that merged closely related sequences. Alignment of CDR3 sequences to IMGT reference sequences was used to assign V, D and J gene segments. For a sequence to be retained, a match of at least six nucleotides was required to both a V gene segment and a J gene segment. A rearrangement counted as productive if the CDR3 had no stop codons and remained in frame with V and J, and every other rearrangement counted as non-productive. Following IMGT convention, CDR3 was defined as the stretch from the second conserved V-encoded cysteine up to the conserved J-encoded phenylalanine. In an earlier analysis of more than 550 of the donors, sequences lacking an unambiguous match to a single V gene segment were excluded. An earlier analysis of fewer than 750 of the donors classified V segments as functional when productive rearrangements were above 56.7% and as segregating when the standard deviation between donors was above 5%. A statistical classification framework was built to diagnose cytomegalovirus status from the catalog of TCR beta chain sequences. A later analysis assigned V and J genes by comparing TCR nucleotide sequences with IMGT/GENE-DB human TR gene sequences. Using the TCRdist pipeline, a later analysis assigned CDR3 sequences along with most-parsimonious VDJ recombination scenarios. A later analysis defined each TCR beta chain by its CDR3 amino acid sequence plus V-gene family, and excluded reads lacking a unique V-gene family. A later analysis removed 550 to 650 highly shared, low-generation-probability nucleotide sequences to deal with suspected cross-contamination and a sequencing artifact. A later analysis calculated a clonal expansion index for each public chain from normalized within-repertoire ranks of inferred template counts. In a later analysis, generation probabilities were computed with a VDJ recombination model fitted to out-of-frame rearrangements, and the resulting probabilities were checked against IGoR. In a later analysis, hypergeometric tests were used to score TCR-TCR, TCR-HLA and TCR-CMV co-occurrence, with a repertoire-size bias correction applied to TCR pairs. A later analysis estimated false discovery rates by permuting HLA or CMV assignments 20 times. In a later analysis, co-occurring TCRs were grouped using DBSCAN, and TCRdist sequence similarity was added for clustering within HLA-allele-positive subsets. For co-occurrence clustering, repertoires with fewer than 30,000 or more than 120,000 public chains were excluded, along with 4 to 6 repertoires with anomalous nucleotide sharing. Drawn from immuneACCESS, this table holds only the in-frame rearrangements with V and J called that TCRdb kept. Clones are partly lost; checked studies trace under half to an unresolved V gene and leave the rest unexplained. V and J calls and clone size are copied from that table; D and trimming were computed from the DNA. Present in this sample are approximately 170,000 clones, around 62% of which were seen just once. Around 2.9% of the sample lies in the top ten.

The sequence links TRBV10-2 to TRBJ2-7, and 13 junctional nucleotides match TRBD2. This TCR was recovered from a man aged 40-49 years in good health and CMV-seronegative. The sample consisted of PBMCs. The nucleotide sequence reads as follows: TGCGCCAGCACCGGACTAGCGGGGGTGTTCGAGCAGTACTTC. This codes for CASTGLAGVFEQYF.